Listed below are T cell receptor beta chains from one sample, sequenced in a study of blood T cell repertoires in COVID-19. Data came from immunoSEQ multiplex PCR; TCRdb stores just in-frame clones and leaves some out. The sample lists some 150,000 clones, under 85% occurring once. The sample consisted of peripheral blood. The receptors stem from a man aged 45 to 65 with active or convalescent COVID-19. Both conserved end residues are part of each CDR3. Each record gives: J gene, clone size, D gene, V gene, CDR3 DNA, CDR3 protein. The D gene is left open where the match is weak. Rows may omit the clone size; those that give it use once, few, many or a size class.

J: TRBJ2-7; size: NA; D: NA; V: TRBV5-1; DNA: TGCGCCAGCAGCTCACAGGGCCACGAGCAGTACTTC; CDR3: CASSSQGHEQYF
J: TRBJ2-7; size: NA; D: NA; V: TRBV10-2; DNA: TGCGCCAGCAGTGAGTCGGGGTGGAGGAGCTCCTACGAGCAGTACTTC; CDR3: CASSESGWRSSYEQYF
J: TRBJ2-7; size: NA; D: TRBD2; V: TRBV15; DNA: TGTGCCACCAGCAGAGAACTAGCGGATAGCTCCTACGAGCAGTACTTC; CDR3: CATSRELADSSYEQYF
J: TRBJ2-6; size: NA; D: NA; V: TRBV7-9; DNA: TGTGCCAGCAGCTTAGCAGGGGCCGGGGCCAACGTCCTGACTTTC; CDR3: CASSLAGAGANVLTF
J: TRBJ2-1; size: few; D: NA; V: TRBV6-5; DNA: TGTGCCAGCAGGCGGGCGGGGTCCAATGAGCAGTTCTTC; CDR3: CASRRAGSNEQFF
J: TRBJ2-6; size: NA; D: NA; V: TRBV4-2; DNA: TGTGCCAGCAGCCAAAACGGACAGGGAGGGACTGGGGCCAACGTCCTGACTTTC; CDR3: CASSQNGQGGTGANVLTF
J: TRBJ2-3; size: few; D: NA; V: TRBV15; DNA: TGTGCCACCAGCAGAGGCGAATTAGCATACACAGATACGCAGTATTTT; CDR3: CATSRGELAYTDTQYF
J: TRBJ1-6; size: NA; D: TRBD1; V: TRBV6-5; DNA: TGTGCCAGCAGCGGTACAGGGGAATTAGACTCACCCCTCCACTTT; CDR3: CASSGTGELDSPLHF
J: TRBJ2-1; size: NA; D: NA; V: TRBV4-1; DNA: TGCGCCAGCAGCTCAACAGGGTACAATGAGCAGTTCTTC; CDR3: CASSSTGYNEQFF
J: TRBJ2-7; size: NA; D: TRBD2; V: TRBV5-1; DNA: TGCGCCAGCAGCACCGGGACTACTTCCTACGAGCAGTACTTC; CDR3: CASSTGTTSYEQYF
J: TRBJ2-7; size: NA; D: TRBD2; V: TRBV5-1; DNA: TGCGCCAGCAGCTTCAATAGCGGGAGTTCCTACGAGCAGTACTTC; CDR3: CASSFNSGSSYEQYF
J: TRBJ2-5; size: NA; D: TRBD1; V: TRBV5-6; DNA: TGTGCCAGCAGCTTGGTGCAGGGGGCATGGGAGACCCAGTACTTC; CDR3: CASSLVQGAWETQYF
J: TRBJ1-2; size: NA; D: TRBD1; V: TRBV28; DNA: TGTGCCAGCAGTCCCAGACAGGGAAAAACCTTC; CDR3: CASSPRQGKTF
J: TRBJ2-1; size: NA; D: NA; V: TRBV9; DNA: TGTGCCAGCAGCGCAGGGTATGAGCAGTTCTTC; CDR3: CASSAGYEQFF
J: TRBJ1-1; size: NA; D: TRBD1; V: TRBV30; DNA: TGTGCCTGGAGTGCCGGGACAGGGGGGACTGAAGCTTTCTTT; CDR3: CAWSAGTGGTEAFF
J: TRBJ2-3; size: NA; D: TRBD2; V: TRBV5-1; DNA: TGCGCCAGCAGCCCGCTAGCGGGAGGGAGGGCAGATACGCAGTATTTT; CDR3: CASSPLAGGRADTQYF
J: TRBJ1-1; size: once; D: TRBD1; V: TRBV7-9; DNA: TGTGCCAGCAGCCCGGACAGGGGGCACACTGAAGCTTTCTTT; CDR3: CASSPDRGHTEAFF
J: TRBJ1-3; size: NA; D: TRBD1; V: TRBV2; DNA: TGTGCCAGCAGTGTCGGGACAGGGGGAACCACGACCATATATTTT; CDR3: CASSVGTGGTTTIYF
J: TRBJ1-2; size: NA; D: TRBD1; V: TRBV7-9; DNA: TGTGCCAGCAGCTTAGGCGCTTCGGGACAGGGCTATGGCTACACCTTC; CDR3: CASSLGASGQGYGYTF
J: TRBJ1-2; size: NA; D: NA; V: TRBV20-1; DNA: TGCAGTGCTCCCCGGGGCTACACCTTC; CDR3: CSAPRGYTF
J: TRBJ1-6; size: once; D: NA; V: TRBV3-1/TRBV3-2; DNA: TGTGCCAGCAGCCAAGAATGGGGTGGGGGGGCGAATTCACCCCTCCACTTT; CDR3: CASSQEWGGGANSPLHF
J: TRBJ2-5; size: NA; D: NA; V: TRBV9; DNA: TGTGCCAGCAGCGTAGGAGTCAACCTCGCATTGGAGACCCAGTACTTC; CDR3: CASSVGVNLALETQYF
J: TRBJ2-5; size: NA; D: NA; V: TRBV18; DNA: TGTGCCAGCTCCCAAGGGGTGCAAGAGACCCAGTACTTC; CDR3: CASSQGVQETQYF
J: TRBJ1-6; size: NA; D: TRBD1; V: TRBV27; DNA: TGTGCCAGTCCCGGGACAGAGAATTCACCCCTCCACTTT; CDR3: CASPGTENSPLHF
J: TRBJ1-1; size: NA; D: NA; V: TRBV6-1; DNA: TGTGCCAGCAGTGAAGTAGGGCAGGGAATCACTGAAGCTTTCTTT; CDR3: CASSEVGQGITEAFF
J: TRBJ2-3; size: NA; D: NA; V: TRBV27; DNA: TGTGCCAGCAGTTTCGACTTCACAGATACGCAGTATTTT; CDR3: CASSFDFTDTQYF
J: TRBJ2-7; size: NA; D: NA; V: TRBV3-1/TRBV3-2; DNA: TGTGCCAGCAGCCAAGATCTAGTCTACGAGCAGTACTTC; CDR3: CASSQDLVYEQYF
J: TRBJ2-7; size: once; D: TRBD2; V: TRBV10-3; DNA: TGTGCCATCAGTGAACGGGGGGGGCGCACGTACGAGCAGTACTTC; CDR3: CAISERGGRTYEQYF
J: TRBJ2-1; size: NA; D: NA; V: TRBV10-2; DNA: TGCGCCAGCAGTGAATTGCCTGTAGACAATGAGCAGTTCTTC; CDR3: CASSELPVDNEQFF
J: TRBJ2-1; size: NA; D: TRBD1; V: TRBV7-2; DNA: TGTGCCAGCAGCTTGGACTTAACAGGGGGTAAGCAGTTCTTC; CDR3: CASSLDLTGGKQFF
J: TRBJ1-2; size: NA; D: NA; V: TRBV30; DNA: TGTGCCTGGAGTGGAGTAGCGAACTATGGCTACACCTTC; CDR3: CAWSGVANYGYTF
J: TRBJ2-7; size: NA; D: NA; V: TRBV7-8; DNA: TGTGCCAGCAGCTCCCCGATAAGCGATAAAGCCTCCTACGAGCAGTACTTC; CDR3: CASSSPISDKASYEQYF
J: TRBJ1-1; size: NA; D: NA; V: TRBV19; DNA: TGTGCCAGTAGTATAGGTCGGGACACTGAAGCTTTCTTT; CDR3: CASSIGRDTEAFF
J: TRBJ1-2; size: NA; D: NA; V: TRBV4-1; DNA: TGCGCCAGCAGCCAAGGGCGGGATGGGGCTGGCTATGGCTACACCTTC; CDR3: CASSQGRDGAGYGYTF
J: TRBJ2-5; size: NA; D: TRBD1; V: TRBV27; DNA: TGTGCCAGCAGTTCGACAGGGGGCGCGGAGACCCAGTACTTC; CDR3: CASSSTGGAETQYF
J: TRBJ2-3; size: NA; D: NA; V: TRBV29-1; DNA: TGCAGCGTTGCGGAGAGCGGTAATACAGATACGCAGTATTTT; CDR3: CSVAESGNTDTQYF
J: TRBJ2-2; size: few; D: TRBD1; V: TRBV7-8; DNA: TGTGCCAGCAGCCCGCCAGGGGGCGAGAACACCGGGGAGCTGTTTTTT; CDR3: CASSPPGGENTGELFF
J: TRBJ2-2; size: NA; D: NA; V: TRBV9; DNA: TGTGCCAGCAGCTACGGGGTGGCGGGTTCGAACACCGGGGAGCTGTTTTTT; CDR3: CASSYGVAGSNTGELFF
J: TRBJ1-5; size: NA; D: TRBD1; V: TRBV2; DNA: TGTGCCAGCAGTGCCCAGGGACAGGGAAATCAGCCCCAGCATTTT; CDR3: CASSAQGQGNQPQHF